A single TCR beta chain is shown here with its context. Its recognized antigen is unknown. The sample holds no much larger clone one base away, and base qualities are not on file. This record belongs to a study of blood T cell repertoires in COVID-19 (dated by TCRdb to about 2020). For context, the study as a whole: The collaborator samples originated in the United States, Italy and Spain and spanned the acute and convalescent phases of COVID-19. The material from the prospective study consisted of cDNA or gDNA derived from T cells, B-cell-depleted T cells, or PBMCs. Deeply sampled blood TCRbeta repertoires from subjects exposed to, actively infected with, or recovered from COVID-19 were included in the dataset. The repertoires were released in a freely available public database intended as a resource for research on the immune response to SARS-CoV-2. Samples were obtained from the ongoing ImmuneRACE study (first 160 participants) and from some 1,300 subjects provided by 6 global collaborators. Sample metadata almost always included a de-identified subject ID, COVID-19 status, age in years and sex. HLA class I and class II types, where available, came from metadata supplied by the sample provider rather than from assay-based typing. Broader findings and caveats from the paper: Clinical and demographic metadata were provided uncurated, with the amount varying by source and participant.

The collaborating institutions used their own protocols to collect whole blood in K2EDTA tubes. For TCRbeta analysis, collaborator samples were shipped as frozen whole blood, as isolated PBMCs, or as DNA extracted from either sample type. The immunoSEQ Assay, a bias-controlled multiplex PCR, was used to amplify TCRbeta CDR3 regions from genomic DNA. The original pipeline was this. The number of nucleated cells in each sample was estimated from the amplification of reference gene primers within the assay. To quantify the absolute abundance of each unique TCRbeta CDR3 rearrangement, sequence reads were collapsed and filtered. For each sample, productive Simpson clonality was calculated as the square root of Simpson's diversity index over productive rearrangements. TCRdb took this table from immuneACCESS and kept in-frame rearrangements with V and J called. Such tables lack part of the clones; where checked against another copy, unresolved V genes explain under half of the gap, and the rest is unexplained. From that table come the V and J calls and clone size; the DNA was used to work out D and trimming. The sample table contains under 100,000 clones; only one count was recorded for 90% of them. The ten top clones hold 4% to 6% of the sample.

Its CDR3 holds 18 amino acids, cysteine through phenylalanine. The only DNA kept is the CDR3, 54 bases in frame from the first base. Trimming removed 1 base from V and 6 bases from J; the gene matches leave 17 bases unexplained. The germline V gene sets CDR1 to SGHVS and CDR2 to FNYEAQ. This sequence uses TRBV7-6 and TRBJ2-7; 8 bases in the junction line up with TRBD2. Sequenced input: peripheral blood. This clonotype was obtained from a man aged 45-65 years with acute or convalescent COVID-19. CDR3 loop: CASSLVVTGIGRAGEQYF. The sequence in DNA is TGTGCCAGCAGCTTAGTGGTCACAGGGATCGGGAGGGCCGGCGAGCAGTACTTC. With the portions outside the CDR3 filled from the reference TRBV7-6 and TRBJ2-7 genes, the complete variable region becomes GAGVSQSPRYKVTKRGQDVALRCDPISGHVSLYWYRQALGQGPEFLTYFNYEAQQDKSGLPNDRFSAERPEGSISTLTIQRTEQRDSAMYRCASSLVVTGIGRAGEQYFGPGTRLTVT.